This T cell receptor (beta chain) was sequenced during a study of response to subunit inactivated influenza vaccine. V was pared by 1 base and J by 7 bases, with 11 bases between. The CDR3 runs to 13 residues. Germline V CDR1 and CDR2: SGHRS, YFSETQ. MiXCR, applied by TCRdb to the RT-PCR reads, yields one record per CDR3 protein. The data hold some 500,000 distinct CDR3 sequences, with approximately 24% observed a single time. Sequenced here: CD4+ T cells sorted from PBMCs, sampled around 5 days after vaccination. The chain joins TRBV5-1 to TRBJ1-2; tentative D call: TRBD1 (5 bases). This clonotype originated in a man aged 45-65 years who received an inactivated influenza vaccine. The CDR3 loop is CASSLISGTGYTF. In DNA form, the CDR3 reads TGCGCCAGCAGCTTGATCTCGGGGACTGGCTACACCTTC. The full variable domain, in which reference TRBV5-1 and TRBJ1-2 provide the parts outside the CDR3, is KAGVTQTPRYLIKTRGQQVTLSCSPISGHRSVSWYQQTPGQGLQFLFEYFSETQRNKGNFPGRFSGRQFSNSRSEMNVSTLELGDSALYLCASSLISGTGYTFGSGTRLTVV.